Listed below are T cell receptor beta chains from one sample, sequenced in a study of somatic mutations in cytotoxic T cells in rheumatoid arthritis. The table came from immunoSEQ multiplex PCR; TCRdb's copy has only in-frame clones and leaves some out. Of roughly 19,000 clones listed, 86% were seen once; the top ten hold 18%. The sample consisted of CD8+ T cells sorted from blood. Receptors originate from a woman in her 50s in good health. Both conserved end residues are part of each CDR3. A D gene is named only where the DNA matches it firmly. Not all rows give a size; the values are once, few, many and, for expanded clones, a class.

J gene: TRBJ1-1; V gene: TRBV27; D gene: -; clone size: -; CDR3 DNA: TGTGCCAGCAGTCCGAGAGTGTGGAGCACTGAAGCTTTCTTT; CDR3 protein: CASSPRVWSTEAFF
J gene: TRBJ2-7; V gene: TRBV7-2; D gene: TRBD2; clone size: -; CDR3 DNA: TGTGCCAGCAGCCCCTGGACTAGCGGGGGGCCTTACGAGCAGTACTTC; CDR3 protein: CASSPWTSGGPYEQYF
J gene: TRBJ2-1; V gene: TRBV27; D gene: TRBD2; clone size: -; CDR3 DNA: TGTGCCAGCAGTACCTCGTCGGGGGGGACCTACAATGAGCAGTTCTTC; CDR3 protein: CASSTSSGGTYNEQFF
J gene: TRBJ2-3; V gene: TRBV7-9; D gene: -; clone size: -; CDR3 DNA: TGTGCCAGCAGCTTAGCGAGGGGGGCAAGCACAGATACGCAGTATTTT; CDR3 protein: CASSLARGASTDTQYF
J gene: TRBJ1-2; V gene: TRBV4-1; D gene: -; clone size: -; CDR3 DNA: TGCGCCAGCAGCCAAGAAGTGGCGGGAACTACTTATGGCTACACCTTC; CDR3 protein: CASSQEVAGTTYGYTF
J gene: TRBJ2-1; V gene: TRBV6-4; D gene: -; clone size: -; CDR3 DNA: TGTGCCAGCAGTGACCCACCAAGCGGCAACAATGAGCAGTTCTTC; CDR3 protein: CASSDPPSGNNEQFF
J gene: TRBJ1-1; V gene: TRBV6-5; D gene: -; clone size: once; CDR3 DNA: TGTGCCAGCAGTAATAGTTATGGGCCGAACACTGAAGCTTTCTTT; CDR3 protein: CASSNSYGPNTEAFF
J gene: TRBJ2-3; V gene: TRBV5-4; D gene: TRBD1; clone size: -; CDR3 DNA: TGTGCCAGCAGCTGGACAGGGCTCACAGATACGCAGTATTTT; CDR3 protein: CASSWTGLTDTQYF
J gene: TRBJ1-5; V gene: TRBV5-8; D gene: TRBD1; clone size: -; CDR3 DNA: TGTGCCAGCAGCACTCGGACAGGGGCCATATCGCAGCCCCAGCATTTT; CDR3 protein: CASSTRTGAISQPQHF
J gene: TRBJ2-5; V gene: TRBV7-7; D gene: TRBD2; clone size: once; CDR3 DNA: TGTGCCAGCAGCTTATGGACTAGCGGAGAGACCCAGTACTTC; CDR3 protein: CASSLWTSGETQYF
J gene: TRBJ2-2; V gene: TRBV9; D gene: -; clone size: few; CDR3 DNA: TGTGCCAGCAGCGTGGATGGGGACTTCACCGGGGAGCTGTTTTTT; CDR3 protein: CASSVDGDFTGELFF
J gene: TRBJ1-1; V gene: TRBV4-3; D gene: -; clone size: -; CDR3 DNA: TGCGCCAGCAGCCAAGCCCCCGAAGGGGACTACACTGAAGCTTTCTTT; CDR3 protein: CASSQAPEGDYTEAFF
J gene: TRBJ2-1; V gene: TRBV7-6; D gene: -; clone size: once; CDR3 DNA: TGTGCCAGCAGCGACGGGGACAATGAGCAGTTCTTC; CDR3 protein: CASSDGDNEQFF